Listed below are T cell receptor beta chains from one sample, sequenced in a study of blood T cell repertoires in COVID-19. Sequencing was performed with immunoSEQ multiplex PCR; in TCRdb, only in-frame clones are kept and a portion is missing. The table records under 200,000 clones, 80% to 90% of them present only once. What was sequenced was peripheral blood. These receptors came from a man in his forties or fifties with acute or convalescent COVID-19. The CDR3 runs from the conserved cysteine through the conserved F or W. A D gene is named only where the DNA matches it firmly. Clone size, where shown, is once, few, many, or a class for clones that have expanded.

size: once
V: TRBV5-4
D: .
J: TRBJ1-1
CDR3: CASSFGGNTEAFF
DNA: TGTGCCAGCAGCTTCGGGGGGAACACTGAAGCTTTCTTT

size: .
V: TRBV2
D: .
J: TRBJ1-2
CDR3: CASTPDSNYGYTF
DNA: TGTGCCAGCACTCCGGACAGCAACTATGGCTACACCTTC

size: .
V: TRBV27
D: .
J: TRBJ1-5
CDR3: CASKNINSNQPQHF
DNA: TGTGCCAGCAAAAATATAAATAGCAATCAGCCCCAGCATTTT

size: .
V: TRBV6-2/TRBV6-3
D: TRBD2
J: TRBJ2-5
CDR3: CASSYLGLAAETQYF
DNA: TGTGCCAGCAGTTACCTTGGACTAGCCGCCGAGACCCAGTACTTC

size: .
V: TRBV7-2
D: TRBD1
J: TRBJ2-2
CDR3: CASSLGPGTGGLNTGELFF
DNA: TGTGCCAGCAGCTTAGGTCCCGGGACAGGGGGCCTGAACACCGGGGAGCTGTTTTTT

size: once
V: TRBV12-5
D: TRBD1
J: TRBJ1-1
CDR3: CASGQQGVNTEAFF
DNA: TGTGCTAGTGGTCAACAGGGGGTGAACACTGAAGCTTTCTTT

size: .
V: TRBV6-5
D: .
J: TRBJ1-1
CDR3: CASFRGLNTEAFF
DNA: TGTGCCAGCTTTAGAGGCTTGAACACTGAAGCTTTCTTT

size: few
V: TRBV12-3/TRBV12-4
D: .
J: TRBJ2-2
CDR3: CASSLASPGELFF
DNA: TGTGCCAGCAGTTTAGCTAGTCCCGGGGAGCTGTTTTTT

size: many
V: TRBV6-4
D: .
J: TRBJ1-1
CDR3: CASRDDSLGSEAFF
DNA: TGTGCCAGCAGGGATGACAGCCTCGGGTCTGAAGCTTTCTTT

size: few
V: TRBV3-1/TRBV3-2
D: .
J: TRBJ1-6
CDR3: CASSQGGDNSPLHF
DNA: TGTGCCAGCAGCCAGGGAGGAGATAATTCACCCCTCCACTTT

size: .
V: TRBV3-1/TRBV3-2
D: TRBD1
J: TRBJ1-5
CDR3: CASSQGPGGMDQPQHF
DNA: TGTGCCAGCAGCCAAGGCCCAGGGGGGATGGATCAGCCCCAGCATTTT

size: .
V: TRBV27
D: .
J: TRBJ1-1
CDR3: CASSPQHKREGTEAFF
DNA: TGTGCCAGCAGTCCCCAACACAAGAGGGAGGGCACTGAAGCTTTCTTT

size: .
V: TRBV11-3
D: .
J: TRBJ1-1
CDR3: CASSFKGGTEAFF
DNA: TGTGCCAGCAGCTTCAAAGGCGGCACTGAAGCTTTCTTT

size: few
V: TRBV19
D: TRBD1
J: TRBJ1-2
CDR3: CASNLVRGRGGYTF
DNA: TGTGCCAGTAACCTCGTCAGGGGGCGCGGGGGCTACACCTTC

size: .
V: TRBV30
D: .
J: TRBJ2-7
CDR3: CAWSDPLATPYEQYF
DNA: TGTGCCTGGAGTGATCCTCTAGCAACGCCCTACGAGCAGTACTTC

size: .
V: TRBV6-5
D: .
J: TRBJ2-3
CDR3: CASRPPGADTQYF
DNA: TGTGCCAGCCGGCCCCCGGGGGCAGATACGCAGTATTTT

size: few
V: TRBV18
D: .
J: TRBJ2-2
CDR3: CASSPRGTAGELFF
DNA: TGTGCCAGCTCACCCCGCGGGACAGCTGGGGAGCTGTTTTTT

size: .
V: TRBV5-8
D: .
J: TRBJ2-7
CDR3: CASSFSGTYSYEQYF
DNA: TGTGCCAGCAGCTTTTCCGGGACATACTCCTACGAGCAGTACTTC

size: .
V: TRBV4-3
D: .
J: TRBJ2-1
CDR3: CASSPRLGALWQFF
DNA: TGCGCCAGCAGCCCCCGCTTAGGGGCGCTTTGGCAGTTCTTC

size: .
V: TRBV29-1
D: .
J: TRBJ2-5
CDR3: CSVSHRQETQYF
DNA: TGCAGCGTGAGCCACCGACAAGAGACCCAGTACTTC

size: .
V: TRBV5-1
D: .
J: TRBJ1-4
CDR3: CASSLSGVGEKLFF
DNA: TGCGCCAGCAGCTTGTCAGGGGTGGGCGAAAAACTGTTTTTT

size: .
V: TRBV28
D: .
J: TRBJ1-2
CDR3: CASSSQGYGYTF
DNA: TGTGCCAGCAGTTCACAGGGCTATGGCTACACCTTC

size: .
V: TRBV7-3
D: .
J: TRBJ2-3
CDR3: CASSSEGSTDTQYF
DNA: TGTGCCAGCAGCTCGGAGGGAAGCACAGATACGCAGTATTTT

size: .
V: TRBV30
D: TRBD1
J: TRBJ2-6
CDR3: CAWMRQGISGANVLTF
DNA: TGTGCCTGGATGAGACAGGGGATCTCTGGGGCCAACGTCCTGACTTTC

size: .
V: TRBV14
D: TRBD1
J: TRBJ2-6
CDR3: CASSQGQGPSGANVLTF
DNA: TGTGCCAGCAGCCAAGGACAGGGTCCCTCTGGGGCCAACGTCCTGACTTTC

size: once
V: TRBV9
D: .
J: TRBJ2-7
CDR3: CASSPRGIVYEQYF
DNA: TGTGCCAGCAGCCCTAGGGGGATTGTCTACGAGCAGTACTTC

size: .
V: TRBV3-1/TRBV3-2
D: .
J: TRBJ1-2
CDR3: CASSPFAGDYGYTF
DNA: TGTGCCAGCAGCCCGTTTGCGGGGGACTATGGCTACACCTTC

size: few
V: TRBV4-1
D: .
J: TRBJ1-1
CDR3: CASSHNLMNTEAFF
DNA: TGCGCCAGCAGCCACAACCTAATGAACACTGAAGCTTTCTTT

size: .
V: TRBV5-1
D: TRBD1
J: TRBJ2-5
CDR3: CASSLGQGKETQYF
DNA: TGCGCCAGCAGCTTGGGACAGGGGAAGGAGACCCAGTACTTC

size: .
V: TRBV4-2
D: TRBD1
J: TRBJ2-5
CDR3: CASSHPGTGVGETQYF
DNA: TGTGCCAGCAGCCACCCCGGGACAGGGGTGGGAGAGACCCAGTACTTC

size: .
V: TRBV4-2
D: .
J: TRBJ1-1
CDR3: CASSPSDSNTEAFF
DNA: TGTGCCAGCAGCCCGAGCGACAGTAACACTGAAGCTTTCTTT

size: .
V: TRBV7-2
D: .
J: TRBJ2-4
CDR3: CASSQGGNIQYF
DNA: TGTGCCAGCAGCCAAGGAGGTAACATTCAGTACTTC

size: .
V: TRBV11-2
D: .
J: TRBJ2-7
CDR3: CASSLGGLLYEQYF
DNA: TGTGCCAGCAGCTTAGGGGGACTTCTCTACGAGCAGTACTTC

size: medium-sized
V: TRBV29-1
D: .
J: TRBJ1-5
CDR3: CSSSGGSQPQHF
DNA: TGCAGTAGTTCGGGGGGCAGCCAGCCCCAGCATTTT

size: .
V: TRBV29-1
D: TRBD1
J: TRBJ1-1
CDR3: CSVEVQTGGTEAFF
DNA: TGCAGCGTTGAAGTCCAGACAGGGGGTACTGAAGCTTTCTTT

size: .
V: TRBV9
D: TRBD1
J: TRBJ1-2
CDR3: CASSGDREDYGYTF
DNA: TGTGCCAGCAGCGGGGACAGGGAGGACTATGGCTACACCTTC

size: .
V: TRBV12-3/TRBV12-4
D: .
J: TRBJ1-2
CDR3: CASNLGGYGYTF
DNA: TGTGCCAGCAACCTGGGGGGCTATGGCTACACCTTC

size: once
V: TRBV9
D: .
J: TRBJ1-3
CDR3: CASSPRGGDGNTIYF
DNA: TGTGCCAGCAGCCCCCGAGGAGGGGACGGAAACACCATATATTTT

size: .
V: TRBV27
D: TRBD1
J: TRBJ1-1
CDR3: CASSYLRGTGRNTEAFF
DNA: TGTGCCAGCAGTTACCTCAGGGGGACAGGCAGGAACACTGAAGCTTTCTTT

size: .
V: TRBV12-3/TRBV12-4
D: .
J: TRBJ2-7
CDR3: CASSSDSYEQYF
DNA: TGTGCCAGCAGTTCCGACAGTTACGAGCAGTACTTC

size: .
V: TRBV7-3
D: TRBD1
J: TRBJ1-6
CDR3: CASSLTGTVENSPLHF
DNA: TGTGCCAGCAGCTTAACGGGGACAGTAGAGAATTCACCCCTCCACTTT

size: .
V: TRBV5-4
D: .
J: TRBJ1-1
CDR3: CASSPRGGMNTEAFF
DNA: TGTGCCAGCAGTCCGAGGGGGGGCATGAACACTGAAGCTTTCTTT

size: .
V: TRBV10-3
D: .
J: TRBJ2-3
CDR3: CAISTLAQGTQYF
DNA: TGTGCCATCAGTACTTTGGCTCAGGGGACGCAGTATTTT

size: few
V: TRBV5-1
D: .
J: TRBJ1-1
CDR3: CASSITPGSNTEAFF
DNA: TGCGCCAGCAGCATAACCCCAGGGTCGAACACTGAAGCTTTCTTT

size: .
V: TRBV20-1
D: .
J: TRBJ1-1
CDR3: CSASRDGRNTEAFF
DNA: TGCAGTGCTAGTCGGGACGGGAGAAACACTGAAGCTTTCTTT

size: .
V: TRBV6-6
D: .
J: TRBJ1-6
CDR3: CASSYAEGRNSPLHF
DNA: TGTGCCAGCAGTTACGCAGAGGGTCGGAATTCACCCCTCCACTTT

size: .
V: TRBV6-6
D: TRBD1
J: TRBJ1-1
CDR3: CASSRLGQGKNTEAFF
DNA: TGTGCCAGCAGTCGACTCGGACAGGGGAAGAACACTGAAGCTTTCTTT

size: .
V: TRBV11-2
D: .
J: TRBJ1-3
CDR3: CASSLSGGGRFGNTIYF
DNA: TGTGCCAGCAGCTTATCGGGCGGGGGGCGCTTTGGAAACACCATATATTTT

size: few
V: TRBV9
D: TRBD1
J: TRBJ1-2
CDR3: CASSASIQGARNGYTF
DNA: TGTGCCAGCAGCGCCTCAATACAGGGGGCGAGAAATGGCTACACCTTC

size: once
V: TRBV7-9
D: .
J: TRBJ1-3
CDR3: CATVMASGNTIYF
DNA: TGTGCCACCGTCATGGCTAGCGGAAACACCATATATTTT

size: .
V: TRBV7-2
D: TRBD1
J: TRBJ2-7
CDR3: CASSLQLGTGRYEQYF
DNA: TGTGCCAGCAGCTTACAGCTCGGGACAGGGCGCTACGAGCAGTACTTC

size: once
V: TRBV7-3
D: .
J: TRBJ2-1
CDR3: CASSLLAGTYNEQFF
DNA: TGTGCCAGCAGCTTATTGGCAGGGACCTACAATGAGCAGTTCTTC

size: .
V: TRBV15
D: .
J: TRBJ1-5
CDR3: CATSRTYNQPQHF
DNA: TGTGCCACCAGCAGAACCTATAATCAGCCCCAGCATTTT

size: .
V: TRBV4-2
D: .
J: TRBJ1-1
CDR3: CASSQEQGPPNTEAFF
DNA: TGTGCCAGCAGCCAAGAGCAGGGCCCCCCGAACACTGAAGCTTTCTTT

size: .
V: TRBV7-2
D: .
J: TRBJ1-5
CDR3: CASSLGVGRARDSNQPQHF
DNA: TGTGCCAGCAGCTTAGGGGTTGGAAGGGCCAGGGACTCGAATCAGCCCCAGCATTTT

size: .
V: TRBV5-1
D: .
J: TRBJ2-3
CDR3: CASSSDLSTDTQYF
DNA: TGCGCCAGCAGCTCCGACTTGAGCACAGATACGCAGTATTTT

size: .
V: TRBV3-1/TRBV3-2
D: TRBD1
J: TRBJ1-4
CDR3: CASSQGQGQGEKLFF
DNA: TGTGCCAGCAGCCAAGGACAGGGTCAGGGCGAAAAACTGTTTTTT

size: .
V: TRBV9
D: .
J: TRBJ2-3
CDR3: CASSLGESTDTQYF
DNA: TGTGCCAGCAGCCTCGGGGAGAGCACAGATACGCAGTATTTT